This TCR beta chain was profiled in a study of cytomegalovirus exposure and HLA in healthy donors. Study as a whole: The Caucasian-associated ancestry cluster contained about four fifths of the 300 to 450 genotyped donors.

A word on this clone: What it binds is unknown.

The PCR was carried out with 60 Vbeta primers and 13 Jbeta primers. Assay used: immunoSEQ multiplex PCR; TCRdb lists only in-frame clones, some missing. The repertoire has roughly 180,000 clones, around 80% of them found once; the top ten carry roughly 0.76%. Findings and caveats of the study: In a later analysis, TCR association rates varied by HLA locus: DRB1 most, HLA-C fewest.

V trimming: 7 bases; J trimming: 2 bases; junction bases outside the gene matches: 8. Germline CDR1 LNHDA, CDR2 SQIVND (reference sequence). The CDR3 runs to 15 residues. Source material: PBMCs. The source of this sequence is a female donor in good health and CMV-seronegative. The chain carries TRBV19 and TRBJ1-5; 7 nucleotides line up with TRBD1. CDR3 in DNA: TGTGCCAGTAATATCGAGGGGGCTGGCAATCAGCCCCAGCATTTT. Translated, it gives CASNIEGAGNQPQHF. The entire variable domain, with the rest obtained from reference TRBV19 and TRBJ1-5, is as follows: DGGITQSPKYLFRKEGQNVTLSCEQNLNHDAMYWYRQDPGQGLRLIYYSQIVNDFQKGDIAEGYSVSREKKESFPLTVTSAQKNPTAFYLCASNIEGAGNQPQHFGDGTRLSIL.